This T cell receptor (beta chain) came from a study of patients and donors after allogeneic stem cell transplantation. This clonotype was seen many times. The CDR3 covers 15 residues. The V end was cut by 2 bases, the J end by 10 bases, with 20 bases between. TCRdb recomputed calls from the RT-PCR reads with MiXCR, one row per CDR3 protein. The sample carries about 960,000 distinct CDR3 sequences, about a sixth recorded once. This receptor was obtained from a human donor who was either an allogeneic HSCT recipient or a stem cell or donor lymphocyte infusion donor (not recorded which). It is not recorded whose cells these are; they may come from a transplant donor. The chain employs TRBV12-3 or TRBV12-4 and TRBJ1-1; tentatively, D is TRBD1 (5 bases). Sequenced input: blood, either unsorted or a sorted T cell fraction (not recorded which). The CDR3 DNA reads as TGTGCCAGCAGTTTAAGGGCGGGGGATGAGGGTCGAGCTTTCTTT. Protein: CASSLRAGDEGRAFF.